The 4 T cell receptor beta chains reported below all come from one sample, sequenced in a study of T cell responses to AZD1222 COVID-19 vaccine. Some clones are missing from TCRdb's copy, which holds only in-frame ones; the method was immunoSEQ multiplex PCR. The table shows some 120,000 clones, with 70% to 90% occurring only once. The sample consisted of peripheral blood, taken 28 days after the second AZD1222 dose. All receptors come from an adult who received the AZD1222 COVID-19 vaccine.

The chain employs TRBV15 and TRBJ2-7; perhaps TRBD2 as D (5 bases). The CDR3 is made up of 14 amino acids. The ends were cut back, 5 bases at V and 1 base at J, with 12 bases in the middle. In germline, CDR1 is LNHNV, CDR2 YYDKDF (reference sequence). The CDR3 region has the DNA TGTGCCACCAGCCGTCCGGGAACTTCCTACGAGCAGTACTTC. Encoded protein: CATSRPGTSYEQYF.

This chain links TRBV5-1 with TRBJ2-1; 7 bases fit TRBD2. Germline lookup yields CDR1 SGHRS and CDR2 YFSETQ. The V segment lost 4 bases and the J segment 1 base; nucleotides outside the gene matches: 8. The CDR3 is made up of 16 amino acids. CDR3 amino acids: CASSLTSARSYNEQFF. For the CDR3, the DNA is TGCGCCAGCAGCCTTACTAGCGCCCGGTCCTACAATGAGCAGTTCTTC.

This chain links TRBV6-5 with TRBJ1-4, with 10 bases fitting TRBD1. V gave up 6 bases and J gave up 8 bases; unmatched junction bases: 3. The CDR3 covers 13 residues. Germline V CDR1 and CDR2: MNHEY, SVGAGI. The DNA for the CDR3 is TGTGCCAGCAGCAGACAGGGGGCGGAAAAACTGTTTTTT. Protein product: CASSRQGAEKLFF.

This rearrangement joins TRBV18 to TRBJ2-1, with 10 bases aligning to TRBD2. Germline CDR1 is KGHSH and CDR2 is LQKENI. With V trimmed by 4 bases and J by 0 bases, 6 bases remained unmatched. The CDR3 length is 17 residues. The CDR3 sequence is CASSRGLAVNSYNEQFF. CDR3 in DNA: TGTGCCAGCTCACGCGGACTAGCGGTGAACTCCTACAATGAGCAGTTCTTC.